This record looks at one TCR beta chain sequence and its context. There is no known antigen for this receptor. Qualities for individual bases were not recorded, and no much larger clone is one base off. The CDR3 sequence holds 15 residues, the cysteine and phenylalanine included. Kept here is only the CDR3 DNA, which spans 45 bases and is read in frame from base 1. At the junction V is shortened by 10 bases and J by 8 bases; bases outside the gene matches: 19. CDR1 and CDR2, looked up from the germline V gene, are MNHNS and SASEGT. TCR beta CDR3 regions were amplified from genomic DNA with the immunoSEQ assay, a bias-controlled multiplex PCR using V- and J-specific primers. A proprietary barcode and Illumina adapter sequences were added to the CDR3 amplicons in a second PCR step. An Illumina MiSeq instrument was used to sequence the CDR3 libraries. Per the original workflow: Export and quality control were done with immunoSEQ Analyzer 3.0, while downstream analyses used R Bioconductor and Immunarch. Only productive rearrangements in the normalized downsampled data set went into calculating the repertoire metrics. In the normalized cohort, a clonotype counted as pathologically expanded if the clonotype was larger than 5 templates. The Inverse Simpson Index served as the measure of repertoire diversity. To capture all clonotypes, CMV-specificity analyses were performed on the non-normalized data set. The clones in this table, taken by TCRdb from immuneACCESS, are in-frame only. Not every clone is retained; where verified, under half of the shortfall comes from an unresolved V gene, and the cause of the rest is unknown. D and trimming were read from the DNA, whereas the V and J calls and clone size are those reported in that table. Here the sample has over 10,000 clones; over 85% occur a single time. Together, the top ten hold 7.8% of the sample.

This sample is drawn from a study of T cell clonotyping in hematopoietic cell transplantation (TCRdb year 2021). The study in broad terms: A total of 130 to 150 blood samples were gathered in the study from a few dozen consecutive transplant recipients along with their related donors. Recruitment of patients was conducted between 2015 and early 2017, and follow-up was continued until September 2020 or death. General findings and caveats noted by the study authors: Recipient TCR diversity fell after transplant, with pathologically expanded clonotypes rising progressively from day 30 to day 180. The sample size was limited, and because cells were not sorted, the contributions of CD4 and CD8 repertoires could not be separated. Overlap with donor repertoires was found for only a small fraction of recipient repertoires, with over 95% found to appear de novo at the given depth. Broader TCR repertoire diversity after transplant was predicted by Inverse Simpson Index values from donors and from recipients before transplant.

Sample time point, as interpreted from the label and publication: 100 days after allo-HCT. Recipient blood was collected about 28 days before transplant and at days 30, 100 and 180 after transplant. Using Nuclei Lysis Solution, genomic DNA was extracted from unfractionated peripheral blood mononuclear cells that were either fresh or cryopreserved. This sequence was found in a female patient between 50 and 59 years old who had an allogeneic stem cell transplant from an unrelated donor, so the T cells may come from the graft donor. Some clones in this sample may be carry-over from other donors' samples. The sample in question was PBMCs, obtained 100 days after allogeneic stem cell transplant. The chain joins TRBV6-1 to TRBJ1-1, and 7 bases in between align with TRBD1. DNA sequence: TGTGCCACCAACACTAATACCGGGACAGCCACCGAAGCTTTCTTT. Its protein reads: CATNTNTGTATEAFF.